This T cell receptor (beta chain) is drawn from a study of beta chain features in type 1 diabetes. Regarding the study as a whole: Insertion counts at VDJ junctions were lower in type 1 diabetes patients, who also showed more deletions there. There was no resolution here of whether HLA type influences TCRB rearrangement.

The isolated RNA, all of it, was reverse transcribed, so expressed TCRB transcripts were what got sequenced. This table comes from immunoSEQ multiplex PCR, and its TCRdb copy is limited to in-frame clones, with some not included. This table holds 900,000 or so clones, roughly a sixth found once. Concerning this clone: Its antigen is not known.

V was pared by 8 bases and J by 3 bases, with 9 bases of the junction left unmatched. CDR1 ENHRY and CDR2 SYGVKD come from the germline V gene. This CDR3 has 15 residues. This sequence originates from a woman younger than 30 in good health. What was sequenced was naive CD4+ T cells from blood. This sequence joins TRBV10-3 and TRBJ2-7; 11 nucleotides agree with TRBD2. CDR3 protein: CAIQEPTSGSYEQYF. CDR3 in DNA: TGTGCCATCCAAGAGCCTACTAGCGGGAGCTACGAGCAGTACTTC.